Described below is a single TCR beta chain sequence and its context. Authors' analysis steps: It was from reference gene primer amplification that nucleated cell counts were estimated. Libraries were prepared by immunoSEQ multiplex PCR; TCRdb keeps only in-frame clonotypes and omits some of them. That table is the source of V, J and clone size, and D and trimming were worked out from the DNA. The table includes fewer than 60,000 clones, around four fifths detected once. This entry belongs to a study of blood T cell repertoires in COVID-19. In the study overall: From the United States, Italy and Spain came samples of acute and convalescent COVID-19. Nucleic acid was either cDNA or gDNA, and it came from T cells, B-cell-depleted T cells, or PBMCs.

CDR3 length: 16 residues. Looked up from germline, CDR1 is SNHLY and CDR2 is FYNNEI. Trimming stripped 7 bases from V and 1 base from J, with 19 bases between. V is TRBV2 and J is TRBJ1-2; a possible D gene is TRBD1 (6 bases). The source is a man aged 65 to 85 with active COVID-19. Specimen: peripheral blood. The CDR3 protein is CASKDSSRSNNYGYTF. DNA for the CDR3: TGTGCCAGCAAGGACAGCTCACGATCCAATAACTATGGCTACACCTTC. Full variable domain (missing parts from reference TRBV2 and TRBJ1-2): EPEVTQTPSHQVTQMGQEVILRCVPISNHLYFYWYRQILGQKVEFLVSFYNNEISEKSEIFDDQFSVERPDGSNFTLKIRSTKLEDSAMYFCASKDSSRSNNYGYTFGSGTRLTVV.